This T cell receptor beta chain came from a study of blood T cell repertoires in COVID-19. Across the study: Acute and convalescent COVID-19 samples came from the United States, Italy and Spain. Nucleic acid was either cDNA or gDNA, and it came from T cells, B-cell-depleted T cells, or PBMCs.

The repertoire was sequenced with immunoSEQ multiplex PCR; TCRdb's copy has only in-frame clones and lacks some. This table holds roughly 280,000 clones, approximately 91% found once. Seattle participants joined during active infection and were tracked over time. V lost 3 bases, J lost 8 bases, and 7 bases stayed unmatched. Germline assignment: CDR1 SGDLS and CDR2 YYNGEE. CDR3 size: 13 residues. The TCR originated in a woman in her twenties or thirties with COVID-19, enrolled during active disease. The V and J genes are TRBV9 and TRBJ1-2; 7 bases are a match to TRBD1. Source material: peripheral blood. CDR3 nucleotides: TGTGCCAGCAGCGCGACAGGGCGGCGGGGCTACACCTTC. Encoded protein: CASSATGRRGYTF.